This TCR beta chain was identified during a study of tumor-infiltrating lymphocytes in primary liver carcinoma. From unsorted bulk tissue weighing roughly 19-34 mg, DNA and RNA were co-extracted. A constant-region primer served to make TCR beta cDNA from about 0.45 ug total RNA. TCR beta libraries came from three nested multiplex PCR rounds using slightly modified ARM-PCR. PCR rounds one and two used TRBV1-TRBV30 forward primers with a C-beta reverse primer for 10 cycles each. TCRdb re-derived calls from the multiplex PCR reads in MiXCR, one entry per CDR3 protein. The sample records around 78,000 distinct CDR3 sequences, 65% to 75% being singletons. This clonotype was counted a single time. Germline lookup yields CDR1 SGHAT and CDR2 FQNNGV. Trimming shortened V by 0 bases and J by 3 bases, and 17 bases separated the two germline ends. The CDR3 is 17 amino acids.

The chain employs TRBV11-2 and TRBJ1-2; D is uncertain. The source material was liver tumor tissue from sampling region 4. Noted subset: tumor region T4, right-lateral pole. The sequence derives from a woman aged 60-70 years with primary liver carcinoma and hepatitis B virus infection. The CDR3 loop is CASSLDPIRTLHYGYTF. The CDR3 nucleotides are TGTGCCAGCAGCTTAGATCCAATTAGGACGCTGCACTATGGCTACACCTTC.